The T cell receptor beta chain described here comes from a study of T cell responses to AZD1222 COVID-19 vaccine. Study-level results: The study found vaccine-associated CD4 TCRs spanning spike, dominant at 160-218 and 743-854. In all cases, repertoires were sampled only after the peak T cell response.

Produced via immunoSEQ multiplex PCR; TCRdb's table is partial and in-frame only. This table holds roughly 120,000 clones, about 85% found once. Second-dose recipients at about 4 or about 12 weeks were treated as one pooled group. Concerning this clone itself: Its antigen is not identified.

V was trimmed by 4 bases and J by 5 bases, leaving 14 bases between them. CDR3 length: 13 amino acids. The V gene's germline CDR1 is GTSNPN and CDR2 SVGIG (reference sequence). The TCR was taken from an adult who received the AZD1222 COVID-19 vaccine. Sample: peripheral blood, taken 28 days after the second AZD1222 dose. The rearrangement joins TRBV30 to TRBJ1-2, with a weak D call TRBD1 (6 bases). The CDR3 protein is CAWNLRQAYGYTF. The CDR3 region has the DNA TGTGCCTGGAATCTAAGACAGGCATATGGCTACACCTTC.